This T cell receptor beta chain derives from a study of cytomegalovirus exposure and HLA in healthy donors (dated by TCRdb to the late 2010s). Describing the broader study: An earlier analysis of several hundred of the donors reported around 280 Gb of sequence data and approximately 120 million unique TCR beta sequences obtained from roughly 170 million T cells. Typing coverage differed by locus: A, B, C, DRB1 and DQB1 were typed in roughly 629-640 donors, DQA1 in about 560, DPA1 in nearly 610, and DPB1 in 472. Among 300 to 450 genotyped donors of the cohort, an average of approximately 240,000 unique TCR beta nucleotide sequences were sequenced per donor, roughly 18% of them non-productive. To predict cytomegalovirus infection status, the study combined high-throughput TCR immunosequencing, statistical association of individual TCRs with disease status, and machine learning. Every repertoire in the discovery cohort had been generated on one and the same sequencing platform. Donor age, sex, ethnicity and CMV serostatus were compiled together with the repertoire data. A separate validation cohort of over 95 different subjects was used in addition to the roughly 640-subject first cohort. A later analysis re-examined previously published TCR beta repertoires from just over 650 donors and added high-resolution HLA genotyping to investigate patterns of TCR occurrence. The genetic ancestry cluster associated with self-reported Caucasian donors included over 80% of the roughly 390 genotyped donors. Rather than using new phenotypic data, the later analysis identified candidate immune exposures from TCR beta sequences and from how often those sequences occurred across donors. HLA typing covered class I and class II loci at four-digit resolution. An early release covering 550 to 700 HLA-typed donors comprised about 290 gigabases of sequencing data and 65 million to 100 million unique TCR sequences. The study used immunosequencing to profile the T cell repertoires of approximately 630 subjects and linked those repertoires to cytomegalovirus serostatus. Genome-wide SNP genotypes for about 55% of the 666 donors were used in a later genetic analysis, which treated that subset as a discovery cohort. Five DR-DQ haplotypes were treated as single units for association and clustering because of strong linkage in the cohort. To decide whether each TCR beta V gene segment behaved as functional or pseudogenic, an earlier analysis of approximately 620 of the donors relied on high-throughput TCR beta sequencing. The aim of the study was to test whether cataloging public T cell receptors could identify signatures of past pathogen exposure.

Library preparation used the immunoSEQ multiplex PCR assay. For the multiplex PCR, a mixture combining 60 forward primers for TCR Vbeta segments and 13 reverse primers for TCR Jbeta segments was used. A multiplex PCR assay on genomic DNA amplified the CDR3 region of rearranged TCR beta genes. Amplified TCR beta libraries were sequenced as 87-base-pair reads on the Illumina HiSeq System. The study's processing was this. In a later analysis, 80 million or so unique TCR beta chains were counted across the approximately 640 repertoires, and roughly 11 million of these chains were shared by at least two donors. A nearest-neighbor algorithm error-corrected the raw reads and collapsed the reads into unique sequences, merging closely related sequences to remove PCR and sequencing errors. V, D and J gene segments were assigned by aligning CDR3 sequences to IMGT reference sequences. For a sequence to be retained, at least a six-nucleotide match to both a V gene segment and a J gene segment was required. Rearrangements were classified as productive when the CDR3 lacked stop codons and remained in frame with V and J, and all other rearrangements were classified as non-productive. CDR3 was defined by IMGT convention, running from the second conserved V-encoded cysteine to the conserved J-encoded phenylalanine. The earlier analysis of about 590 of the donors excluded sequences that lacked an unambiguous match to a single V gene segment. In an earlier analysis of several hundred of the donors, V segments were called functional above 56.7% productive rearrangements and were called segregating when the between-donor standard deviation exceeded 5%. A statistical classification framework was built to diagnose cytomegalovirus status from the catalog of TCR beta chain sequences. In a later analysis, V and J genes were assigned by comparing TCR nucleotide sequences against IMGT/GENE-DB human TR gene sequences. A later analysis assigned CDR3 sequences and most-parsimonious VDJ recombination scenarios with the TCRdist pipeline. In a later analysis, each TCR beta chain was defined by its CDR3 amino acid sequence together with its V-gene family, and reads without a unique V-gene family were excluded. To address suspected cross-contamination and a sequencing artifact, a later analysis removed around 600 highly shared, low-generation-probability nucleotide sequences. In a later analysis, a clonal expansion index for each public chain was calculated from normalized within-repertoire ranks of inferred template counts. A later analysis computed generation probabilities with a VDJ recombination model fitted to out-of-frame rearrangements, and checked the results against IGoR. Hypergeometric tests were used in a later analysis to score TCR-TCR, TCR-HLA and TCR-CMV co-occurrence, with a repertoire-size bias correction applied to the TCR pairs. In a later analysis, false discovery rates were estimated by permuting HLA or CMV assignments 20 times. In a later analysis, co-occurring TCRs were grouped using DBSCAN, and TCRdist sequence similarity was added for clustering within HLA-allele-positive subsets. Repertoires with fewer than 30,000 or more than 120,000 public chains were left out of co-occurrence clustering, as were five repertoires with anomalous nucleotide sharing. Entries here come from immuneACCESS through TCRdb and include only in-frame sequences with V and J called. Some clones fail to appear in such tables; in the studies checked, an unresolved V gene covers under half of the shortfall, and the cause of the remainder is unknown. V, J and clone size were drawn from that table, and D and trimming were deduced from the DNA. Here the sample has some 140,000 clones; about 84% occur a single time. The ten largest make up roughly 5.3% of the sample.

Summary of the overall study and its limitations: According to a later genetic analysis, donors in an Asian-associated ancestry cluster had fewer N-insertions in productive TCRs than the approximately 670-donor mean. The sequencing pipeline was judged likely to have produced a cluster of highly shared sequence variants as a technical artifact. This cohort had only TCR beta chains sequenced, and the lack of alpha or paired-chain data limited which features could be detected. A few of the identified cytomegalovirus-associated TCR beta chains were confirmed in vitro to be specific for cytomegalovirus antigens. A further reported finding was that TCR beta sequences accurately predicted the HLA-A and HLA-B alleles for most subjects in the first cohort. In the study, 150 to 200 TCR beta chains were listed as associated with cytomegalovirus. The only immune exposure information available for the cohort was CMV serostatus. When HLA alleles, especially DR and DQ, strongly co-occurred, TCR associations were difficult to assign to individual alleles. In a later analysis, several top co-occurrence clusters were reported to appear linked to parvovirus B19, influenza, CMV and Epstein-Barr virus. An association between a missense DCLRE1C variant and V-gene and J-gene trimming of TCR beta chains was found in a later genetic analysis and replicated in an independent cohort. An earlier analysis of approximately 590 of the donors showed that most TCR beta V segments appeared in productive rearrangements either about 90% or about 30% of the time, which broadly matched IMGT annotations. Sequencing depth was assumed to be roughly uniform across donors in the presence/absence analyses, though that assumption may not hold. According to the authors, the approach could potentially be generalized to other disease states and immunological phenotypes. Seventeen rarely observed V segments, including chromosome 9 orphons, were excluded from the earlier analysis of about 600 of the donors because counts were too low. A later analysis found that most CMV-associated TCR beta chains appeared HLA-restricted, with HLA associations seemingly driven largely by CMV exposure. According to a later analysis, TCR association rates differed among HLA loci, with DRB1 alleles showing the most associated TCRs and HLA-C alleles showing the fewest. A later analysis associated 15,000 or so TCR beta sequences with specific HLA alleles at a false discovery rate of 0.05. In a later analysis, HLA-associated TCR beta chains were found to be more clonally expanded and to have lower generation probabilities than equally common non-associated chains. Most TCR sequences were seen in very few donors, while some public TCRs were found in many individuals. Some IMGT-functional V segments, including TRBV6-2 and TRBV6-3, could not be told apart with the 87-base-pair reads, so those segments were excluded. Because some donors lacked HLA typing at each locus, the association tests relied only on the typed subset. The classifier was reported to diagnose cytomegalovirus status with high specificity and sensitivity in both the original cohort and the validation cohort. Linkage disequilibrium might explain the correlated functional status among segregating V segments, but an unknown experimental factor could not be ruled out.

Counted from cysteine to phenylalanine, this CDR3 has 18 amino acids. Only the CDR3 DNA is retained, 54 bases long and in frame from the first base. Clipping removes 5 bases from V and 3 bases from J, with 16 as the unmatched junction base count. CDR1 and CDR2, looked up from the germline V gene, are MDHEN and SYDVKM. The cohort comprised hundreds of healthy bone marrow donors. All cohort members were sampled while nominally healthy, although unrecorded immune exposures were likely present. The donor tested CMV seropositive and was one of the 289 seropositive cohort members. Each donor provided a peripheral blood sample, and peripheral blood mononuclear cells were used for TCR beta sequencing. Genomic DNA extraction from the blood cell samples was performed with the Qiagen DNeasy Blood Extraction Kit. This clone was observed a single time. It has no known antigen specificity. Per-base qualities were not stored, and no clone one base away is much larger.

In this chain, TRBV28 is recombined with TRBJ2-7; TRBD2 lines up with 10 middle nucleotides. The TCR was taken from a woman between 35 and 50 years old in good health and CMV-seropositive. Sequenced: PBMCs. The DNA sequence is TGTGCCAGCAGTCCTCCCCCTCCCCCCTTAGCGGGGGGCTACGAGCAGTACTTC. Its protein reads: CASSPPPPPLAGGYEQYF.